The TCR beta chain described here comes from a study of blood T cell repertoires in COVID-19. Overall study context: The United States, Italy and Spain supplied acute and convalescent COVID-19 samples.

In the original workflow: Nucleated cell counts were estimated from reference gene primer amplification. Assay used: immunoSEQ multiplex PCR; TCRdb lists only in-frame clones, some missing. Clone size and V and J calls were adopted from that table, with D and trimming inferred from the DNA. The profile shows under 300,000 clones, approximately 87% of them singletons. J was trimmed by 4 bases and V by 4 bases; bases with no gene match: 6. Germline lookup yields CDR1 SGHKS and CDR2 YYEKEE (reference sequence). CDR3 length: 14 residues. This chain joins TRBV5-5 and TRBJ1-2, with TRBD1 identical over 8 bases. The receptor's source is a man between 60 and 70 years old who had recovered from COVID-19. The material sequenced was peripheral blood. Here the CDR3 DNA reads TGTGCCAGCAGCGGGAGACAGGGGAGCTATGGCTACACCTTC. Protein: CASSGRQGSYGYTF.